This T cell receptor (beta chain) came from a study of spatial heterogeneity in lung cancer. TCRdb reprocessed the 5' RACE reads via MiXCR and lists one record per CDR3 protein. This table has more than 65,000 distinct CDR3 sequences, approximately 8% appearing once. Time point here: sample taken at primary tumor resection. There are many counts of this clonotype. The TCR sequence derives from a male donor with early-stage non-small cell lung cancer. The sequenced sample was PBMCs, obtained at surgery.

CDR3 loop: CASKSGDSYEQYF. The CDR3 DNA is TGCGCCAGCAAATCCGGGGACTCCTACGAGCAGTACTTC. The genes are TRBV4-3 and TRBJ2-7, with D perhaps matching TRBD2 (5 bases). Germline assignment: CDR1 LGHNA and CDR2 YSLEER. With 7 bases removed from V and 0 bases from J, the gap between germline ends came to 10 bases. CDR3 length: 13 amino acids.